The rows below give T cell receptor beta chains drawn from one sample of a study of blood T cell repertoires in COVID-19. Here immunoSEQ multiplex PCR was the method, and the copy in TCRdb shows in-frame clones only, minus some. The sample lists around 130,000 clones, about four fifths occurring once. Sequencing was done on a sample of peripheral blood. These receptors were obtained from a man aged 60 to 69 with active or convalescent COVID-19. The conserved cysteine and the conserved F or W are not part of the CDR3 here.

TRBJ2-3 11 TRBV14 ASSPQGADTQY
TRBJ1-1 12 TRBV5-1 ASTRSGVNTEAF
TRBJ1-6 13 TRBV9 ASSVARQGASPLH
TRBJ1-2 10 TRBV3-1/TRBV3-2 ASSRRDRGYT
TRBJ2-1 12 TRBV6-5 ASTRGPQILEQF
TRBJ2-5 11 TRBV2 ASSRGGWETQY
TRBJ2-1 11 TRBV28 ANYLDRDSEQF
TRBJ1-2 11 TRBV25-1 ASSGGQFLGYT
TRBJ1-2 12 TRBV3-1/TRBV3-2 ASSQDGGNYGYT
TRBJ2-2 13 TRBV15 ATSRSGQYTGELF
TRBJ2-1 13 TRBV19 ASSIGAGGNNEQF
TRBJ1-4 13 TRBV28 ASSLPDRGNEKLF
TRBJ2-1 12 TRBV12-5 ASGLAGPYNEQF
TRBJ2-1 12 TRBV4-2 ASSETWGPNEQF
TRBJ2-7 11 TRBV2 ASRYTGAYEQY
TRBJ2-2 13 TRBV27 ASSQDRVNTGELF
TRBJ2-7 14 TRBV15 ATSRDDAGEPYEQY
TRBJ2-6 14 TRBV10-3 AINSGTVSGANVLT
TRBJ2-1 15 TRBV27 ASKRLAGFSSYNEQF
TRBJ2-5 11 TRBV29-1 SAERRQVTTQY
TRBJ2-1 10 TRBV7-8 ASSPPNNEQF
TRBJ1-2 11 TRBV20-1 SASLGRDYGYT
TRBJ2-1 11 TRBV9 ASSVDPGNEQF
TRBJ2-1 13 TRBV27 TVGPGQGVYNEQF
TRBJ2-1 15 TRBV29-1 SVETGGSGARANEQF
TRBJ1-1 11 TRBV6-1 ASSETRGTEAF
TRBJ2-2 16 TRBV13 ASSSPWTSGDNTGELF
TRBJ2-1 11 TRBV20-1 SASIGSRNEQF
TRBJ2-3 11 TRBV5-1 ASSFGGTDTQY
TRBJ2-1 11 TRBV11-3 ASSSDTYNEQF
TRBJ2-7 11 TRBV7-9 ASSWDTNYEQY
TRBJ2-7 12 TRBV7-8 ASAGGLRRYEQY
TRBJ2-1 10 TRBV28 AGRTGGNEQF
TRBJ1-6 13 TRBV5-4 ASSPTLVVGSPLH
TRBJ1-3 13 TRBV10-3 AIRPTGGSGNTIY
TRBJ2-7 14 TRBV5-1 ASSLGGTSGPHEQY
TRBJ2-5 12 TRBV18 ASSLRDRRETQY
TRBJ2-7 14 TRBV3-1/TRBV3-2 ASSARLASSSYEQY
TRBJ2-1 13 TRBV6-5 ASSYSSPTYNEQF
TRBJ1-2 13 TRBV7-3 ASSLRTGGEYGYT
TRBJ1-2 12 TRBV5-1 ASSFNRGSYGYT
TRBJ1-5 13 TRBV19 ASSGDRGWEQPQH
TRBJ2-3 13 TRBV5-1 ASSLNSGVGDTQY
TRBJ2-2 14 TRBV4-3 ASSQDLRTDTGELF
TRBJ2-1 12 TRBV10-3 ATSGGSSDNEQF
TRBJ1-6 9 TRBV28 ASGGGSPLH